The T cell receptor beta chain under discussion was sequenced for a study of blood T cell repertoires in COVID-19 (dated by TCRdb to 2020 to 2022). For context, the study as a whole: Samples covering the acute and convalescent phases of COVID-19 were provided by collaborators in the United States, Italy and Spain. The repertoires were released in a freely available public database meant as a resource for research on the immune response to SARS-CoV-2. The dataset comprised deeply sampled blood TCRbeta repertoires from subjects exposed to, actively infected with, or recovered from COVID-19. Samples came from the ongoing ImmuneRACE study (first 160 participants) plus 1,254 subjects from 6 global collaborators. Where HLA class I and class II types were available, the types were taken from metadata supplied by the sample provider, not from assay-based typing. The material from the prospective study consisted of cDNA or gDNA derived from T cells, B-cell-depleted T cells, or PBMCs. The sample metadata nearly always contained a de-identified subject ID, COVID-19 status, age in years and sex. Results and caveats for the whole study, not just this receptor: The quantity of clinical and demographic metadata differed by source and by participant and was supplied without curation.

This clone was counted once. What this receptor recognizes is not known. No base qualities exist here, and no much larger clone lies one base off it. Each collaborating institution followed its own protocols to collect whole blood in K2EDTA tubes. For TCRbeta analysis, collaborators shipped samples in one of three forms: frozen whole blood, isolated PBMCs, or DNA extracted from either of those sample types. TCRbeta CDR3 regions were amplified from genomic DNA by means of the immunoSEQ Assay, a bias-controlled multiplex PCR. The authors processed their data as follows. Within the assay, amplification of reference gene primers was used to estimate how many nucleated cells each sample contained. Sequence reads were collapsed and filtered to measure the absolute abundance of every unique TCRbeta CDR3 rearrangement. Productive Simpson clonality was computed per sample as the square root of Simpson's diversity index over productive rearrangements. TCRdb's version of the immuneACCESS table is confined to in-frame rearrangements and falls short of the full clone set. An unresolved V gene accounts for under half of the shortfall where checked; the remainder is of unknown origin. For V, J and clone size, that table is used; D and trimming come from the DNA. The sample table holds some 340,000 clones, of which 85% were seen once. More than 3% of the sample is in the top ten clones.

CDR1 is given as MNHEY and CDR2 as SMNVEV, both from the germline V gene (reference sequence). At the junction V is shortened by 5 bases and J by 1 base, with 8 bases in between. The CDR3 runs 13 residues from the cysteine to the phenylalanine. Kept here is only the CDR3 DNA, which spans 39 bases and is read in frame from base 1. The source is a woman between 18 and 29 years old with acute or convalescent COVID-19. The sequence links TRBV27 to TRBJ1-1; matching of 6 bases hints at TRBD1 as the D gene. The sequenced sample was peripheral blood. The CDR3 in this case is CASSPTGNTEAFF. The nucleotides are TGTGCCAGCAGTCCGACAGGGAACACTGAAGCTTTCTTT.